This T cell receptor (beta chain) was documented in a study of shared clonotypes between healthy human individuals. Caucasian adults living in Nashville, Tennessee, provided all samples. Measured with immunoSEQ multiplex PCR; TCRdb has only the in-frame clones, and not every one. The sample has just under 350,000 clones; around 70% are singletons. Sequences were obtained from memory CD4+ T cells sorted from blood. Subset reported: CD45RA-negative fraction. This clonotype was obtained from a man younger than 40 in good health.

CDR3 region: CASSLAGGSETQYF. The CDR3 DNA reads TGTGCCAGCAGCTTGGCCGGGGGGTCAGAGACCCAGTACTTC. The rearrangement links TRBV5-5 to TRBJ2-5, with 7 positions matching TRBD2. The CDR3 runs 14 residues. V was clipped by 0 bases and J by 4 bases; unmatched bases: 3. CDR1 and CDR2 from the germline V gene are SGHKS and YYEKEE (reference sequence).